This TCR beta chain came from a study of cytomegalovirus exposure and HLA in healthy donors. Germline-derived CDR1 and CDR2 are SGHNT and YENEEA. Trimming took 4 bases from V and 4 from J, leaving 11 bases between them. This CDR3 contains 13 residues. Researchers ran the PCR with 60 Vbeta and 13 Jbeta primers. The repertoire was sequenced with immunoSEQ multiplex PCR; TCRdb's copy has only in-frame clones and lacks some. The sample consists of about 160,000 clones, about four fifths of them appearing once. Study-wide findings and caveats: A later analysis associated 16,951 TCR beta sequences with HLA alleles at a 0.05 false discovery rate. Previous analysis showed most TCR beta V segments were productive about 87% or about 30% of the time. The study dropped some indistinguishable V segments, TRBV6-2 and TRBV6-3 among them. Versus the roughly 640-donor mean, an Asian-associated ancestry cluster reportedly showed fewer N-insertions in a later analysis.

Remarks on this clone: No antigen is known for it.

This chain connects TRBV11-3 to TRBJ2-7; D not resolved. The sample taken for sequencing was PBMCs. This clonotype originated in a male donor in good health and CMV-seronegative. The CDR3 DNA sequence: TGTGCCAGCAGCTCCCCCCCCTCGTACGAGCAGTACTTC. It translates to CASSSPPSYEQYF.